This T cell receptor (beta chain) was recorded in a study of blood T cell repertoires in COVID-19 (dated by TCRdb to 2018 to 2020). In the study overall: Collaborator samples came from the United States, Italy and Spain and covered acute and convalescent phases of COVID-19. Subjects who had been exposed to COVID-19, were actively infected with it, or had recovered from it provided the deeply sampled blood TCRbeta repertoires that made up the dataset. The prospective study material was composed of cDNA or gDNA derived from T cells, B-cell-depleted T cells, or PBMCs. A de-identified subject ID, COVID-19 status, age in years and sex were almost always included in the sample metadata. The repertoires were released in a freely available public database meant as a resource for research on the immune response to SARS-CoV-2. Samples were obtained from the ongoing ImmuneRACE study (first 160 participants) and from about 1,300 subjects provided by 6 global collaborators. Where available, HLA class I and class II types were obtained from metadata supplied by the sample provider rather than from assay-based typing. Points the paper makes about the study in general: Clinical and demographic metadata were provided uncurated, with the amount varying by source and participant.

Relative to germline, V is 6 bases shorter and J is 8 bases shorter, with 28 bases between their ends. The CDR3 starts with the cysteine, ends with the phenylalanine, and has 17 residues. Only the CDR3 region is kept as DNA, spanning 51 bases read in frame from base 1. CDR1 MDHEN and CDR2 SYDVKM are derived from the germline V gene. About this clone itself: Its antigen is still unknown. The sample holds no much larger clone one base away, and base qualities are not on file.

The immunoSEQ Assay, a bias-controlled multiplex PCR, was used to amplify TCRbeta CDR3 regions from genomic DNA. Per the authors' processing: Nucleated cell counts per sample were estimated from amplification of reference gene primers within the assay. To quantify the absolute abundance of each unique TCRbeta CDR3 rearrangement, sequence reads were collapsed and filtered. For each sample, productive Simpson clonality was calculated as the square root of Simpson's diversity index over productive rearrangements. Not all clones reach the TCRdb copy of this immuneACCESS table, which keeps in-frame sequences only. Checked studies attribute under half of the gap to unresolved V genes and leave the rest unexplained. That table supplies the V and J calls and clone size; D and trimming were determined from the DNA. The sample contains 80,000 to 95,000 clones, 81% of them found a single time. Jointly, the top ten make up around 40% of the sample.

Collaborating institutions collected whole blood in K2EDTA tubes following their own protocols. Collaborator samples were shipped for TCRbeta analysis as frozen whole blood, isolated PBMCs, or DNA extracted from either sample type. Here the chain combines TRBV28 and TRBJ1-2; the D gene remains uncertain. Material for sequencing was peripheral blood. This receptor was obtained from a man older than 75 with acute or convalescent COVID-19. Read as DNA, the sequence is TGTGCCAGCAGCTCCTACGGCTCTCCAGAGCCCACGGGGGGCTACACCTTC. Its protein reads: CASSSYGSPEPTGGYTF.